One sample yielded the 11 T cell receptor beta chains listed below, sequenced in a study of identical twins. TCRdb itself ran the 5' RACE reads through MiXCR, one entry per CDR3 protein. The sample comprises hundreds of thousands of distinct CDR3 sequences, around 12% of which are singletons, and around 1.6% rests with the top ten. These data were likewise used in another study, on yellow fever vaccine responses in identical twins.

The sample consisted of PBMCs. The receptors were sampled from a woman aged 18-30 years in good health.

This clonotype was seen only a few times. The genes are TRBV10-3 and TRBJ2-5; 8 bases line up with TRBD1. The germline V gene has CDR1 ENHRY and CDR2 SYGVKD. This CDR3 contains 13 residues. Unmatched junction bases numbered 5, after V lost 4 bases and J lost 7 bases. This CDR3 is CAISGRQGMTQYF. CDR3 bases: TGTGCCATCAGTGGAAGACAGGGGATGACCCAGTACTTC.

The DNA of the CDR3 is TGTGCCAGCAGCCCTGGACTCTGGGAGACCCAGTACTTC. Protein sequence: CASSPGLWETQYF. The chain links TRBV5-6 to TRBJ2-5; D possibly corresponds to TRBD2 (5 bases). The CDR3 spans 13 residues. Trimming cost V 4 bases and J 5 bases, with 12 bases left between them. Per the germline V gene, CDR1 is SGHDT and CDR2 is YYEEEE.

This clonotype was counted only a few times. The chain carries TRBV28 and TRBJ2-5; D is possibly TRBD2 (7 bases). The CDR3 sequence is 15 residues long. The V gene lost 2 bases and the J gene lost 2 bases, with 12 bases spanning the gap. Germline V gene lookup returns CDR1 MDHEN and CDR2 SYDVKM. The CDR3 sequence: CASSLGGGQQETQYF. The CDR3 coding sequence is TGTGCCAGCAGTTTAGGGGGGGGACAACAAGAGACCCAGTACTTC.

This clonotype has only a few counts. V and J are TRBV20-1 and TRBJ1-1; no reliable D call. With 5 bases removed from V and 5 bases from J, the gap between germline ends came to 12 bases. The CDR3 totals 12 residues. The germline gives CDR1 DFQATT, CDR2 SNEGSKA (reference sequence). For the CDR3, the DNA is TGCAGTGCTCCTCCAGGTATTACTGAAGCTTTCTTT. Protein product: CSAPPGITEAFF.

This clonotype turned up a few times. The rearrangement joins TRBV20-1 to TRBJ2-7, with D possibly TRBD2 on 6 matching bases. The CDR3 loop spans 11 amino acids. Trimming removed 0 bases at V and 8 bases at J, with 8 bases between. Germline V lookup: CDR1 DFQATT, CDR2 SNEGSKA (reference sequence). CDR3 loop: CSARDRGKQYV. The CDR3 bases are TGCAGTGCTAGAGATCGGGGGAAGCAGTACGTC.

The table lists this clonotype with a few counts. The chain is built from TRBV6-1 and TRBJ2-6; D gene unclear. The CDR3 length is 16 residues. The V end was cut by 6 bases, the J end by 2 bases, with 14 bases between. Looked up from germline, CDR1 is MNHNS and CDR2 is SASEGT. CDR3 coding DNA: TGTGCCAGCAGAATCGACCGTCCGGCTGGGGCCAACGTCCTGACTTTC. This translates into CASRIDRPAGANVLTF.

The chain carries TRBV6-5 and TRBJ1-1; 7 bases map to TRBD1. J was trimmed by 11 bases and V by 0 bases; bases with no gene match: 12. The CDR3 spans 15 residues. Germline CDR1 MNHEY, CDR2 SVGAGI. The CDR3, as DNA: TGTGCCAGCAGTTACTCTAGTGCGGAAGCCAGGGGGGCTTTCTTT. It codes for CASSYSSAEARGAFF.

This clonotype was seen more than once but under ten times. The chain is built from TRBV15 and TRBJ2-3, with TRBD2 matching 7 bases. With V trimmed by 3 bases and J by 2 bases, 5 bases remained unmatched. The CDR3 covers 15 residues. Germline CDR1 is LNHNV and CDR2 is YYDKDF (reference sequence). The DNA for the CDR3 is TGTGCCACCAGCAGGGGAGGGATACTCACAGATACGCAGTATTTT. It specifies CATSRGGILTDTQYF. The full variable domain, rest sourced from reference TRBV15 and TRBJ2-3, is DAMVIQNPRYQVTQFGKPVTLSCSQTLNHNVMYWYQQKSSQAPKLLFHYYDKDFNNEADTPDNFQSRRPNTSFCFLDIRSPGLGDTAMYLCATSRGGILTDTQYFGPGTRLTVL.

This clonotype was counted between two and nine times. This chain links TRBV27 with TRBJ2-1; 8 bases map to TRBD2. Germline V gives CDR1 MNHEY, CDR2 SMNVEV (reference sequence). V dropped 5 bases and J dropped 8; count of bases not matched to a gene: 14. The CDR3 sequence is 16 residues long. The CDR3 DNA reads as TGTGCCAGCAGTCCGGGGGGGGGACATTCGAGCTATGAGCAGTTCTTC. Translation gives CASSPGGGHSSYEQFF.

There are many counts of this clonotype. The chain uses TRBV28 and TRBJ2-7, with 10 bases identical to TRBD2. CDR1 is MDHEN, CDR2 SYDVKM, per germline. This CDR3 contains 15 residues. The V segment lost 2 bases and the J segment 2 bases; nucleotides outside the gene matches: 3. CDR3 region: CASSLGLAGAYEQYV. The CDR3 DNA is TGTGCCAGCAGTTTAGGGCTAGCGGGGGCCTACGAGCAGTACGTC.

This clonotype was recorded a few times. The chain recombines TRBV25-1 with TRBJ2-2; D assignment may be TRBD1 or TRBD2 (5 bases each). Trimming took 3 bases from V and 1 from J, leaving 9 bases between them. CDR1 and CDR2 from the germline V gene are MGHDK and SYGVNS. The CDR3 totals 15 residues. The CDR3: CASSDGAVNTGELFF. The CDR3 DNA sequence: TGTGCCAGCAGTGACGGGGCGGTGAACACCGGGGAGCTGTTTTTT.